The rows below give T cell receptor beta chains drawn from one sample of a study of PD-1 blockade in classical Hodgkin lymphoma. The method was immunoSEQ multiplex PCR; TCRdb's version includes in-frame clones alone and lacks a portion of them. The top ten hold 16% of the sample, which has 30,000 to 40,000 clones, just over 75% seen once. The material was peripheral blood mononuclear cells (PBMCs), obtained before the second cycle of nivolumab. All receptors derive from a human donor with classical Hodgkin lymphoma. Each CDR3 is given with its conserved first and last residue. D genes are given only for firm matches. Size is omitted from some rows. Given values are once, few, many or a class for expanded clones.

CDR3 DNA: TGTGCCAGCAGTGGGAGCGGGGGGGCCTACACCGGGGAGCTGTTTTTT
CDR3 protein: CASSGSGGAYTGELFF
D gene: TRBD2
V gene: TRBV28
clone size: few
J gene: TRBJ2-2

CDR3 DNA: TGTGCCATCAGTGCTCCCGCGGGGGGGCCCAACGGGGAGCTGTTTTTT
CDR3 protein: CAISAPAGGPNGELFF
D gene: TRBD2
V gene: TRBV10-3
clone size: -
J gene: TRBJ2-2

CDR3 DNA: TGCAGCGGGGGGACAGGGGAACACAATGAGCAGTTCTTC
CDR3 protein: CSGGTGEHNEQFF
D gene: TRBD1
V gene: TRBV29-1
clone size: once
J gene: TRBJ2-1

CDR3 DNA: TGTGCCAGCTCCTCTTTTGGTCAGGGGGGAAAGTTCTTC
CDR3 protein: CASSSFGQGGKFF
D gene: -
V gene: TRBV7-2
clone size: -
J gene: TRBJ2-1

CDR3 DNA: TGTGCCAGCAGCCCACGGAGGGGAAACACTGAAGCTTTCTTT
CDR3 protein: CASSPRRGNTEAFF
D gene: -
V gene: TRBV7-9
clone size: -
J gene: TRBJ1-1

CDR3 DNA: TGTGCCAGCAGCGTAGAGCCCCGAGGGGGATTATCACCCCTCCACTTT
CDR3 protein: CASSVEPRGGLSPLHF
D gene: -
V gene: TRBV9
clone size: -
J gene: TRBJ1-6

CDR3 DNA: TGTGCCAGCAGCTTAGTCCCGGGACTAGCGGGGGACACAGATACGCAGTATTTT
CDR3 protein: CASSLVPGLAGDTDTQYF
D gene: TRBD2
V gene: TRBV7-2
clone size: -
J gene: TRBJ2-3

CDR3 DNA: TGTGCCAGCAGCCAAGATCCCCGCACTAGCGGGGTTGTCACAGATACGCAGTATTTT
CDR3 protein: CASSQDPRTSGVVTDTQYF
D gene: TRBD2
V gene: TRBV4-2
clone size: -
J gene: TRBJ2-3

CDR3 DNA: TGTGCCAGCTCACCCTTACAGGAAGGCACTGAAGCTTTCTTT
CDR3 protein: CASSPLQEGTEAFF
D gene: -
V gene: TRBV18
clone size: few
J gene: TRBJ1-1

CDR3 DNA: TGCAGCGTTGTAGCGGGGGGTCACACAGATACGCAGTATTTT
CDR3 protein: CSVVAGGHTDTQYF
D gene: TRBD2
V gene: TRBV29-1
clone size: -
J gene: TRBJ2-3

CDR3 DNA: TGTGCCAGCAGCTTAAGACAGGCGGATGAGCAGTTCTTC
CDR3 protein: CASSLRQADEQFF
D gene: -
V gene: TRBV7-8
clone size: once
J gene: TRBJ2-1

CDR3 DNA: TGCAGCGTTGCCGGTGGGGGGGATCTTACCGGGGAGCTGTTTTTT
CDR3 protein: CSVAGGGDLTGELFF
D gene: TRBD2
V gene: TRBV29-1
clone size: -
J gene: TRBJ2-2

CDR3 DNA: TGTGCCAGCAGCTTAGGCCTAAATGAAAAACTGTTTTTT
CDR3 protein: CASSLGLNEKLFF
D gene: -
V gene: TRBV7-2
clone size: -
J gene: TRBJ1-4

CDR3 DNA: TGTGCCAGCAGTGGGTACCAAGAGACCCAGTACTTC
CDR3 protein: CASSGYQETQYF
D gene: -
V gene: TRBV2
clone size: few
J gene: TRBJ2-5

CDR3 DNA: TGTGCCAGCAGCCGATGGGCGGGACAGGGGGCGCGAGGGGCCAACGTCCTGACTTTC
CDR3 protein: CASSRWAGQGARGANVLTF
D gene: TRBD1
V gene: TRBV7-9
clone size: -
J gene: TRBJ2-6

CDR3 DNA: TGCAGCGTTGCGGAGGGTCGTGATGAGCAGTTCTTC
CDR3 protein: CSVAEGRDEQFF
D gene: -
V gene: TRBV29-1
clone size: -
J gene: TRBJ2-1

CDR3 DNA: TGTGCCAGCAGCTTCGGGACAGGGGCCCCAGATACGCAGTATTTT
CDR3 protein: CASSFGTGAPDTQYF
D gene: TRBD1
V gene: TRBV9
clone size: -
J gene: TRBJ2-3

CDR3 DNA: TGTGCCAGCAGCTTGGCCTGGCCAGCTTTCTTT
CDR3 protein: CASSLAWPAFF
D gene: -
V gene: TRBV7-2
clone size: -
J gene: TRBJ1-1

CDR3 DNA: TGTGCCAGCAGCTTCAGTGGAGTCGGCTACACCTTC
CDR3 protein: CASSFSGVGYTF
D gene: -
V gene: TRBV5-6
clone size: -
J gene: TRBJ1-2

CDR3 DNA: TGTGCCAGCAGTTTAGAGGGGAGCGACGAGCAGTACTTC
CDR3 protein: CASSLEGSDEQYF
D gene: -
V gene: TRBV27
clone size: -
J gene: TRBJ2-7

CDR3 DNA: TGCGCCAGCACTCAATCAACAGGGAACACTGAAGCTTTCTTT
CDR3 protein: CASTQSTGNTEAFF
D gene: -
V gene: TRBV5-1
clone size: -
J gene: TRBJ1-1

CDR3 DNA: TGCGCCAGCAGCCCCACATCTGGGGCCAACGTCCTGACTTTC
CDR3 protein: CASSPTSGANVLTF
D gene: -
V gene: TRBV5-1
clone size: -
J gene: TRBJ2-6

CDR3 DNA: TGTGCCAGCAGTACAGGGGGCGAAGACTATGGCTACACCTTC
CDR3 protein: CASSTGGEDYGYTF
D gene: TRBD1
V gene: TRBV6-5
clone size: -
J gene: TRBJ1-2

CDR3 DNA: TGTGCCAGCAGCTTTTCGGCAGGGAGTGAAAAACTGTTTTTT
CDR3 protein: CASSFSAGSEKLFF
D gene: -
V gene: TRBV5-4
clone size: -
J gene: TRBJ1-4